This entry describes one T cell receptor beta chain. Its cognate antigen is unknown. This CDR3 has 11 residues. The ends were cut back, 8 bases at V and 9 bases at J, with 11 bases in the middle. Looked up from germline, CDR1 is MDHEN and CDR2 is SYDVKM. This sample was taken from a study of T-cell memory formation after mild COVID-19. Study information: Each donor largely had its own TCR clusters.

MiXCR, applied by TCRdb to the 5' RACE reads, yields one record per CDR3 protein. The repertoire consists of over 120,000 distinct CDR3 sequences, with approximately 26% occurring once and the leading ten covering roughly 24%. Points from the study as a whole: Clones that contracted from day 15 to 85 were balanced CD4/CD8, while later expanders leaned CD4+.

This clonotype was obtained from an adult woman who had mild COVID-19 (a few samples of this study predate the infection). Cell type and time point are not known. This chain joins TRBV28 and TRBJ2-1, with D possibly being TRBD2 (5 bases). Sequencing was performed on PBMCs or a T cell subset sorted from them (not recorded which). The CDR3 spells CASADRGEQFF. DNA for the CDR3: TGTGCCAGCGCAGATCGGGGTGAGCAGTTCTTC.